These 28 T cell receptor beta chains were all obtained from the same sample, sequenced in a study of Graves' ophthalmopathy and Graves' hyperthyroidism. TCR beta CDR3 amplification used RNA transcripts. The library came from an HTBI-primed first-round RT-PCR and a second-round multiplex PCR. A single record per CDR3 protein comes from TCRdb applying MiXCR to the multiplex PCR reads. Of a few hundred thousand distinct CDR3 sequences listed, under 45% were seen once; the top ten hold about 4.6%. Specimen: peripheral blood or thyroid tissue (not recorded which). Every receptor here comes from an adult man with Graves' hyperthyroidism.

Ten or more counts support this clonotype. The chain is built from TRBV7-9 and TRBJ2-2; 11 bases match TRBD1. The junction had 7 bases not matched to a gene; V was cut back by 1 base and J by 3 bases. The CDR3 has 18 amino acids. Germline V gene data show CDR1 as SEHNR and CDR2 as FQNEAQ (reference sequence). The CDR3 region has the DNA TGTGCCAGCAGCTTAGTAGCGTGGACAGGGGGCGACACCGGGGAGCTGTTTTTT. Translation: CASSLVAWTGGDTGELFF.

Worth noting for this clonotype: Just one base apart from a much larger clone, this may be a read error. The V gene is TRBV19, the J gene TRBJ1-3; D is undetermined. There are 16 residues in the CDR3. Germline V CDR1 and CDR2: LNHDA, SQIVND (reference sequence). The CDR3 protein is CASTSIWGSDGNTVYF. CDR3 sequence (DNA): TGTGCCAGTACCTCAATTTGGGGATCGGATGGAAACACCGTATATTTT.

This clonotype was picked up a small number of times. V usage is TRBV15 and J usage is TRBJ1-5, with 8 bases lining up with TRBD1. The CDR3 runs 17 residues. Looked up from germline, CDR1 is LNHNV and CDR2 is YYDKDF (reference sequence). V shed 2 bases and J 0 bases; nucleotides not matched to a gene: 6. The CDR3 DNA reads as TGTGCCACCAGCAGATACAGGGGGGGAGGTAGCAATCAGCCCCAGCATTTT. Translated, it gives CATSRYRGGGSNQPQHF.

This clonotype came up once. The V and J genes are TRBV7-6 and TRBJ2-3, with TRBD1 matching 9 bases. The CDR3 runs 19 residues. With 8 bases clipped from V and 2 bases from J, the junction kept 20 bases outside the gene matches. The V gene's germline CDR1 is SGHVS and CDR2 FNYEAQ. This chain's CDR3 is CASRPQAPGQGRPTDTQYF. The CDR3 DNA follows: TGTGCCAGCCGACCCCAGGCTCCGGGACAGGGTAGACCCACAGATACGCAGTATTTT. The entire variable domain, with the rest obtained from reference TRBV7-6 and TRBJ2-3, is as follows: GAGVSQSPRYKVTKRGQDVALRCDPISGHVSLYWYRQALGQGPEFLTYFNYEAQQDKSGLPNDRFSAERPEGSISTLTIQRTEQRDSAMYRCASRPQAPGQGRPTDTQYFGPGTRLTVL.

The gene calls are TRBV20-1 and TRBJ2-1; no clear D. The CDR3 sequence is 12 residues long. CDR1 and CDR2 from the germline V gene are DFQATT and SNEGSKA (reference sequence). Deletions cut 3 bases from V and 6 bases from J, with 9 bases between. The CDR3 reads CSASTPSNEQFF. The CDR3 DNA reads as TGCAGTGCTAGTACCCCGTCCAATGAGCAGTTCTTC.

This chain joins TRBV24-1 and TRBJ1-2, with TRBD1 identical over 7 bases. Trimming at V came to 11 bases and at J to 8 bases, leaving 10 bases not matched to a gene. Germline V gene data show CDR1 as KGHDR and CDR2 as SFDVKD. This CDR3 contains 12 residues. The CDR3 sequence: CASRQGLQGYTF. CDR3 DNA: TGTGCCAGCAGACAGGGACTTCAAGGCTACACCTTC.

This clonotype has more than one count but fewer than ten. V gene TRBV5-1 combines with J gene TRBJ2-2, with TRBD1 matching over 7 bases. CDR3 length: 16 residues. J was trimmed by 2 bases and V by 4 bases; bases with no gene match: 8. The V gene's germline CDR1 is SGHRS and CDR2 YFSETQ. CDR3 in amino acids: CASSPTGTTNTGELFF. CDR3 sequence (DNA): TGCGCCAGCAGCCCGACAGGGACAACTAACACCGGGGAGCTGTTTTTT.

This clonotype was seen only once. In nucleotides, the CDR3 is TGTGCCAGCAGCTCAGGCCTGTCAGACACCGGGGAGCTGTTTTTT. This codes for CASSSGLSDTGELFF. The rearrangement joins TRBV13 to TRBJ2-2; no clear D gene. Trimming left V 4 bases short and J 3 bases short, with 12 bases between. The CDR3 length is 15 residues. From germline, CDR1 is PRHDT and CDR2 FYEKMQ (reference sequence).

This clonotype was picked up a small number of times. J is TRBJ2-7 and V is TRBV6-5, with 8 bases matching TRBD2. Looked up from germline, CDR1 is MNHEY and CDR2 is SVGAGI. The CDR3 has 14 residues. Trimming removed 6 bases from V and 3 bases from J; junction bases left unmatched: 7. In DNA, the CDR3 is TGTGCCAGCAGACTCGGCGGGGGGTTCTACGAGCAGTACTTC. Protein: CASRLGGGFYEQYF.

The rearrangement links TRBV11-1 to TRBJ1-3; 8 bases line up with TRBD1. The J segment lost 2 bases and the V segment lost 4 bases, leaving 10 bases of the junction unmatched. The CDR3 is made up of 17 amino acids. CDR1 is SGHAT, CDR2 FQDESV, per germline (reference sequence). The CDR3 DNA reads TGTGCCAGCAGCTCGCACGACCTACAGGGGGCTGGAAACACCATATATTTT. It is translated as CASSSHDLQGAGNTIYF.

This clonotype was detected ten times or more. The chain uses TRBV5-4 and TRBJ1-4, with 7 bases fitting TRBD1. Trimming cost V 2 bases and J 7 bases; bases outside gene matches: 5. This CDR3 region has 14 residues. Looked up from germline, CDR1 is SGHNT and CDR2 is YYREEE (reference sequence). CDR3: CASSFTGDSEKLFF. In nucleotides, the CDR3 is TGTGCCAGCAGCTTCACGGGGGACAGTGAAAAACTGTTTTTT.

The rearrangement joins TRBV29-1 to TRBJ2-3, with 12 bases aligning to TRBD2. The V segment lost 6 bases and the J segment 4 bases; nucleotides outside the gene matches: 8. Germline values: CDR1 SQVTM, CDR2 ANQGSEA. The CDR3 spans 15 residues. CDR3 amino acids: CSVGGASGGADTQYF. CDR3 sequence (DNA): TGCAGCGTCGGAGGGGCTAGCGGGGGGGCAGATACGCAGTATTTT.

This chain uses TRBV20-1 with TRBJ1-2; D ambiguous. V lost 6 bases to trimming and J lost 4 bases, with 21 bases between them. CDR3 length equals 15 residues. Germline V gene lookup returns CDR1 DFQATT and CDR2 SNEGSKA (reference sequence). The CDR3 nucleotides are TGCAGTGCCAGCAGCCCTGGGCCGACGTTCTATGGCTACACCTTC. Amino acids: CSASSPGPTFYGYTF.

The genes are TRBV15 and TRBJ2-7; a possible D gene is TRBD2 (6 bases). Germline values: CDR1 LNHNV, CDR2 YYDKDF (reference sequence). Trimming shortened V by 3 bases and J by 2 bases, and 14 bases separated the two germline ends. The CDR3 length is 15 residues. The CDR3 DNA is TGTGCCACCAGCAGGGCGGGACTTAGAACCTACGAGCAGTACTTC. This sequence encodes CATSRAGLRTYEQYF.

The chain links TRBV19 to TRBJ1-6; D is possibly TRBD1 (5 bases). This CDR3 is built from 14 residues. Trimming removed 11 bases from V and 7 bases from J, with 18 bases in between. The germline CDR1 and CDR2 sequences are LNHDA and SQIVND (reference sequence). The CDR3 is CAWRKAGRNSPLHF. CDR3 coding DNA: TGTGCCTGGAGAAAAGCGGGGCGAAATTCACCCCTCCACTTT.

This clonotype has at least ten counts. The chain carries TRBV12-3 or TRBV12-4 and TRBJ2-7; possibly TRBD1 for D (7 bases). V lost 5 bases to trimming and J lost 4 bases, with 18 bases between them. The CDR3 runs to 15 residues. The DNA for the CDR3 is TGTGCCAGCAGTCCTCCGTGGAGGGGGCTTTACGAGCAGTACTTC. Translating it yields CASSPPWRGLYEQYF.

This clonotype was detected many times. One junction end disagrees with the germline gene, perhaps due to a read error. The V gene is TRBV7-9, the J gene TRBJ1-1, with D possibly matching TRBD1 (5 bases). The CDR3 length is 17 residues. Germline-derived CDR1 and CDR2 are SEHNR and FQNEAQ (reference sequence). The CDR3 here is CASSFASSATGTAIKFF. Written as DNA, the CDR3 is TGTGCCAGCAGCTTTGCTTCATCGGCGACCGGGACCGCGATCAAATTTTTT.

The V and J genes are TRBV18 and TRBJ1-6, with D hard to call. Germline V gives CDR1 KGHSH, CDR2 LQKENI. There are 12 residues in the CDR3. V lost 2 bases and J 7 bases, leaving 3 bases between the germline ends. CDR3 sequence (DNA): TGTGCCAGCTCACCAGACAATTCACCCCTCCACTTT. This codes for CASSPDNSPLHF.

This clonotype was observed many times. The rearrangement joins TRBV11-1 to TRBJ1-1; D might be TRBD1 (5 bases). With 4 bases removed from V and 1 base from J, the gap between germline ends came to 13 bases. From germline, CDR1 is SGHAT and CDR2 FQDESV (reference sequence). The length of the CDR3 is 15 residues. The CDR3 DNA is TGTGCCAGCAGCTGGGGGGACGTCGGGAACACTGAAGCTTTCTTT. Translation gives CASSWGDVGNTEAFF.

A note on this clonotype: One end of the junction does not line up with germline, which may come from a read error. CDR3 DNA: TGTGCCAGCAGTTTAGAGTGGGGGGCAGGATCGACCCAGTACTTC. It codes for CASSLEWGAGSTQYF. The rearrangement uses TRBV7-2 and TRBJ2-5; D possibly uses TRBD1 or TRBD2 (6 bases each). This CDR3 contains 15 residues. The germline gives CDR1 SGHTA, CDR2 FQGNSA. Together with reference TRBV7-2 and TRBJ2-5, the CDR3 gives the full variable domain: GAGVSQSPSNKVTEKGKDVELRCDPISGHTALYWYRQSLGQGLEFLIYFQGNSAPDKSGLPSDRFSAERTGGSVSTLTIQRTQQEDSAVYLCASSLEWGAGSTQYFGPGTRLLVL.

This clonotype appeared many times. The chain uses TRBV10-1 and TRBJ1-6; a possible D gene is TRBD1 (5 bases). Trimming cost V 4 bases and J 10 bases, with 11 bases left between them. Germline assignment: CDR1 WNHNN and CDR2 SYGVQD (reference sequence). This CDR3 comprises 13 residues. The DNA of the CDR3 is TGCGCCAGCAGTGGTGGGGCATCCTCACCCCTCCACTTT. It codes for CASSGGASSPLHF.

This rearrangement joins TRBV29-1 to TRBJ1-2; a possible D gene is TRBD1 (5 bases). V lost 8 bases, J lost 0 bases, and 7 bases lay in between. Germline CDR1 is SQVTM and CDR2 is ANQGSEA. This CDR3 region has 11 residues. The CDR3 DNA reads as TGCAGCACAGGAGCTAACTATGGCTACACCTTC. This codes for CSTGANYGYTF.

The chain carries TRBV29-1 and TRBJ2-5, with D maybe TRBD1 (6 bases). Trimming left V 4 bases short and J 4 bases short, with 7 bases between. Germline CDR1 is SQVTM and CDR2 is ANQGSEA. This CDR3 is built from 11 residues. The CDR3 DNA reads as TGCAGCGTTGCAGGGGTAGAGACCCAGTACTTC. This codes for CSVAGVETQYF. Combining the CDR3 with reference TRBV29-1 and TRBJ2-5 gives the whole variable domain SAVISQKPSRDICQRGTSLTIQCQVDSQVTMMFWYRQQPGQSLTLIATANQGSEATYESGFVIDKFPISRPNLTFSTLTVSNMSPEDSSIYLCSVAGVETQYFGPGTRLLVL.

The chain employs TRBV7-2 and TRBJ1-5; TRBD1 matches 7 bases. The germline V gene has CDR1 SGHTA and CDR2 FQGNSA. CDR3 size: 14 residues. Trimming at V came to 5 bases and at J to 4 bases, leaving 5 bases not matched to a gene. The CDR3 DNA is TGTGCCAGCAGCGGTGACAGGGAAAATCAGCCCCAGCATTTT. Translation gives CASSGDRENQPQHF.

CDR3 coding DNA: TGTGCCAGCAGCTCCCATAGCGGGACCCAGTACTTC. Amino acids: CASSSHSGTQYF. V usage is TRBV7-8 and J usage is TRBJ2-5; TRBD2 might be the D (6 bases). This CDR3 contains 12 residues. CDR1 is SGHVS and CDR2 is FQNEAQ in the germline V gene. Trimming stripped 4 bases from V and 7 bases from J, with 10 bases between.

This clonotype has only a few counts. The rearrangement links TRBV20-1 to TRBJ1-5; D is perhaps TRBD1 (6 bases). Trimming stripped 6 bases from V and 3 bases from J, with 15 bases between. The CDR3 length is 14 residues. Per the germline V gene, CDR1 is DFQATT and CDR2 is SNEGSKA (reference sequence). CDR3 sequence (DNA): TGCAGTGCGAAGGGGGGAACGGACAATCAGCCCCAGCATTTT. Protein: CSAKGGTDNQPQHF.

This clonotype came up a few times. The chain recombines TRBV6-5 with TRBJ1-5, with D hard to call. The germline gives CDR1 MNHEY, CDR2 SVGAGI. The CDR3 is 16 amino acids. The V end was cut by 5 bases, the J end by 2 bases, with 16 bases between. The CDR3 protein is CASSPWGREGNQPQHF. DNA of the CDR3: TGTGCCAGCAGTCCCTGGGGTAGGGAGGGCAATCAGCCCCAGCATTTT.

The chain combines TRBV7-9 with TRBJ1-2; 7 nucleotides line up with TRBD1. The DNA matches TRBJ2-1 better at its end, which makes the J call doubtful. This CDR3 region has 15 residues. Looked up from germline, CDR1 is SEHNR and CDR2 is FQNEAQ (reference sequence). In nucleotides, the CDR3 is TGTGCCAGCAGTTTTAGACAGGGAGCTGGCAATGAGCAGTTCTTC. Its protein product is CASSFRQGAGNEQFF.